In its sample, the clone carrying this T cell receptor beta chain was seen many times. Its antigen is undetermined. The entry originates in a study of T cell repertoires in cytomegalovirus infection. Overall study: Public TCR beta signatures provided an indication of both CMV infection and a matching HLA type. Whole-study results and caveats: Cumulative frequency (of public TCR beta family members) identified carriers of CMV plus the relevant HLA.

TCRdb fed the reads into MiXCR, producing one record per CDR3 protein. The sample lists around 550,000 distinct CDR3 sequences, 26% seen once, with about 12% in the top ten. The CDR3 sequence is 15 residues long. Germline V gene data show CDR1 as SGHAT and CDR2 as FQNNGV. V was pared by 5 bases and J by 6 bases, with 8 bases of the junction left unmatched. Sequenced: PBMCs. The TCR originated in a human donor in good health (CMV status not recorded). Some clones in this sample may be carry-over from other donors' samples. The chain has TRBV11-2 and TRBJ1-5; 9 positions agree with TRBD1. Here the CDR3 reads CASSPSGTGSQPQHF. CDR3 nucleotides: TGTGCCAGCAGCCCGTCGGGGACAGGGAGTCAGCCCCAGCATTTT.